This T cell receptor beta chain was identified in a study of response to subunit inactivated influenza vaccine. Notes on the study in general: Each seasonal influenza vaccination, the authors suggested, recruits few new T cells.

TCRdb used MiXCR to reprocess the RT-PCR reads, holding one entry per CDR3 protein. This sample carries around 540,000 distinct CDR3 sequences, approximately 10% of them seen once, and the ten largest clones take about a tenth. J lost 1 base, V lost 3 bases, and 9 bases had no gene match. This CDR3 region has 17 residues. Germline V CDR1 and CDR2: MDHEN, SYDVKM. About this clonotype itself: What it binds is unknown.

The rearrangement uses TRBV28 and TRBJ2-7; 10 bases align to TRBD2. The specimen was PBMCs from blood, collected on the day of vaccination. The sequence was obtained from a man aged 45-65 years who received an inactivated influenza vaccine. CDR3 nucleotide sequence: TGTGCCAGCAGTTTTCATATTGAGCGGGAGGGTTCCTACGAGCAGTACTTC. Translated, it gives CASSFHIEREGSYEQYF.